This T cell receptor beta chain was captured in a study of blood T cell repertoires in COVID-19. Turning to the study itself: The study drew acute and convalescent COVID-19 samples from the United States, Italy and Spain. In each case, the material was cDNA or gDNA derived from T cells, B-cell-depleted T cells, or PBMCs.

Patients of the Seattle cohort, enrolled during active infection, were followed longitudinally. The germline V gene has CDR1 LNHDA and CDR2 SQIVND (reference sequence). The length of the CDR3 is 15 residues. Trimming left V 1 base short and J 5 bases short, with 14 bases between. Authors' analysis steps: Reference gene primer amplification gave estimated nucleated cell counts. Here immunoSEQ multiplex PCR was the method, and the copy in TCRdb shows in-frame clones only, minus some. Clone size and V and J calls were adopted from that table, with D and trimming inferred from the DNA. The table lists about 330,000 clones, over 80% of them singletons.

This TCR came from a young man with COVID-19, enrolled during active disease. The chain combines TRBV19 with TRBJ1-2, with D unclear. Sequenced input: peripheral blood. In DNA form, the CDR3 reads TGTGCCAGTAGTATAGGAGAGCAAGATCATTATGGCTACACCTTC. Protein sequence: CASSIGEQDHYGYTF.